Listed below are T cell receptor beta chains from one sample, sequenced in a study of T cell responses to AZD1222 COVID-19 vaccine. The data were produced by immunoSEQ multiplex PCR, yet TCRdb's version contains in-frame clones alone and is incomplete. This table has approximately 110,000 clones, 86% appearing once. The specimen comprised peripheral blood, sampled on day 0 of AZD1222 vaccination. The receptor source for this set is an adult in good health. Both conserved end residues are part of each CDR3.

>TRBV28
CASSLGGTTYSYEQYF
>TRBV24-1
CATSDLGQGWTGELFF
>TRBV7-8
CASSPGRSSLAYGYTF
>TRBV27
CASSTTGDTQYF
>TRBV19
CASIPRGSGNTIYF
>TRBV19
CASSSGLTEAFF
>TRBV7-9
CASSRRGAFTTEAFF
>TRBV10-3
CAISGQGEQPQHF
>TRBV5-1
CASSVGQTNQPQHF
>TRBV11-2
CASSRTGSYNEQFF
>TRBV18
CASSVIPGQTSSGAQHF
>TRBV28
CASSPRTGGQETQYF
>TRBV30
CAWSVGQGNSPLHF
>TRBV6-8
CARRGIRDYNEQFF
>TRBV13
CASSFQVIYGYTF
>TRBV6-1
CASSEAASGTGALDTQYF
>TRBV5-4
CASSSGTGGYNEQFF
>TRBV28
CASSWTGGPLDTGELFF
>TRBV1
CTSSQVRGREVETQYF
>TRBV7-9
CASSLLDEAFF